The clone carrying this T cell receptor beta chain was seen at least ten times. The antigen is undetermined. Each CDR3 protein is one row after TCRdb ran MiXCR on the 5' RACE reads. The sample includes about 270,000 distinct CDR3 sequences, approximately 15% of them seen just once. The sample originates from a study of T-cell memory formation after mild COVID-19. Study-wide results and limits: Researchers could not confirm that second-wave clones peaking on day 37 targeted SARS-CoV-2. Several responding clones turned up in pre-infection memory, indicating that cross-reactive memory may have taken part.

Germline lookup yields CDR1 SGHVS and CDR2 FNYEAQ. Trimming removed 6 bases at V and 10 bases at J, with 13 bases between. The CDR3 consists of 13 residues. Sample: PBMCs or a T cell subset sorted from them (not recorded which). The chain couples TRBV7-6 to TRBJ1-6; D is ambiguous. This receptor was obtained from a man aged 18 to 29 who had mild COVID-19 (a few samples of this study predate the infection). Cell type and time point are not known. The CDR3 reads CASSPSLGSPLHF. The DNA for the CDR3 is TGTGCCAGCAGTCCCTCTTTGGGATCACCCCTCCACTTT.